These T cell receptor beta chains were read from a single sample in a study of shared clonotypes between healthy human individuals. Libraries were prepared by immunoSEQ multiplex PCR; TCRdb keeps only in-frame clonotypes and omits some of them. This table has 520,000 or so clones, about four fifths appearing once. Sequencing input: PBMCs. These receptors originate from a woman in her 40s in good health. Some clones in this sample may be carry-over from other donors' samples. Both conserved end residues are part of each CDR3. A D gene is named only where the DNA matches it firmly. Clone size, where shown, is once, few, many, or a class for clones that have expanded.

size: NA; D: TRBD1; J: TRBJ2-5; V: TRBV7-7; CDR3: CASSLRIGQGQETQYF; DNA: TGTGCTAGCAGCTTACGGATTGGACAGGGGCAAGAGACCCAGTACTTC
size: NA; D: NA; J: TRBJ2-7; V: TRBV11-2; CDR3: CASSPGQSGEQYF; DNA: TGTGCCAGCAGCCCCGGACAATCTGGCGAGCAGTACTTC
size: NA; D: NA; J: TRBJ2-4; V: TRBV5-6; CDR3: CASSLEGQGMSKNIQYF; DNA: TGTGCCAGCAGCTTGGAGGGGCAGGGGATGTCCAAAAACATTCAGTACTTC
size: NA; D: NA; J: TRBJ2-1; V: TRBV18; CDR3: CASSRLEGNEQFF; DNA: TGTGCCAGCTCACGACTCGAAGGCAATGAGCAGTTCTTC
size: NA; D: NA; J: TRBJ2-2; V: TRBV10-3; CDR3: CAISYANTGELFF; DNA: TGTGCCATCAGTTACGCGAACACCGGGGAGCTGTTTTTT
size: few; D: TRBD1; J: TRBJ1-5; V: TRBV2; CDR3: CATRDRGQQPQHF; DNA: TGTGCCACCCGGGACAGGGGGCAACAGCCCCAGCATTTT
size: NA; D: TRBD2; J: TRBJ2-3; V: TRBV27; CDR3: CASRRRESADTQYF; DNA: TGTGCCAGCAGGCGGCGGGAGTCGGCAGATACGCAGTATTTT
size: NA; D: NA; J: TRBJ2-4; V: TRBV28; CDR3: CASSPRTGQGGKNIQYF; DNA: TGTGCCAGCAGTCCCCGTACAGGGCAAGGAGGCAAAAACATTCAGTACTTC
size: NA; D: TRBD1; J: TRBJ2-2; V: TRBV5-1; CDR3: CASSPQGADGELFF; DNA: TGCGCCAGCAGCCCCCAGGGGGCGGACGGGGAGCTGTTTTTT
size: NA; D: NA; J: TRBJ1-1; V: TRBV18; CDR3: CASSLTTDDTEAFF; DNA: TGTGCCAGCTCACTCACGACAGATGACACTGAAGCTTTCTTT
size: once; D: TRBD2; J: TRBJ2-5; V: TRBV30; CDR3: CAWSRTSAQETQYF; DNA: TGTGCCTGGAGTCGGACTAGCGCACAAGAGACCCAGTACTTC
size: once; D: NA; J: TRBJ1-2; V: TRBV2; CDR3: CASSVSEESGYTF; DNA: TGTGCCAGCAGTGTGTCCGAGGAAAGCGGCTACACCTTC
size: NA; D: NA; J: TRBJ1-4; V: TRBV30; CDR3: CAWSVGYNEKLFF; DNA: TGTGCCTGGTCCGTCGGTTATAATGAAAAACTGTTTTTT
size: NA; D: TRBD2; J: TRBJ2-7; V: TRBV27; CDR3: CASMSSGSVKYEQYF; DNA: TGTGCCAGCATGTCTAGCGGGAGTGTAAAATACGAGCAGTACTTC
size: NA; D: NA; J: TRBJ2-7; V: TRBV5-4; CDR3: CASRWWGVHEQYF; DNA: TGTGCCAGCAGATGGTGGGGGGTCCACGAGCAGTACTTC
size: many; D: NA; J: TRBJ2-7; V: TRBV18; CDR3: CASSPIHREHEQYF; DNA: TGTGCCAGCTCACCGATCCACAGGGAACACGAGCAGTACTTC
size: NA; D: NA; J: TRBJ2-6; V: TRBV15; CDR3: CATSRDWYPGANVLTF; DNA: TGTGCCACCAGCAGAGATTGGTACCCTGGGGCCAACGTCCTGACTTTC
size: NA; D: NA; J: TRBJ2-7; V: TRBV7-8; CDR3: CASSRNAVGNSYEQYF; DNA: TGTGCCAGCAGCCGAAATGCGGTGGGTAACTCCTACGAGCAGTACTTC
size: NA; D: TRBD1; J: TRBJ2-5; V: TRBV10-3; CDR3: CAISAHTTGQGYGETQYF; DNA: TGTGCCATCAGTGCTCATACTACTGGACAGGGGTACGGGGAGACCCAGTACTTC
size: NA; D: NA; J: TRBJ2-3; V: TRBV9; CDR3: CASSVVASTDTQYF; DNA: TGTGCCAGCAGCGTAGTAGCTAGCACAGATACGCAGTATTTT
size: NA; D: NA; J: TRBJ1-3; V: TRBV4-1; CDR3: CASSQDRAGPSGNTIYF; DNA: TGCGCCAGCAGCCAAGATCGGGCGGGACCCTCTGGAAACACCATATATTTT
size: NA; D: TRBD2; J: TRBJ2-1; V: TRBV6-5; CDR3: CASARGREGWNEQFF; DNA: TGTGCCAGCGCGCGAGGACGGGAGGGTTGGAATGAGCAGTTCTTC
size: NA; D: NA; J: TRBJ1-2; V: TRBV27; CDR3: CASSFGQANVYGYTF; DNA: TGTGCCAGCAGTTTCGGCCAGGCGAATGTCTATGGCTACACCTTC
size: NA; D: NA; J: TRBJ2-1; V: TRBV10-3; CDR3: CAISEDRSSYNEQFF; DNA: TGTGCCATCAGTGAGGACCGCAGCTCCTACAATGAGCAGTTCTTC
size: NA; D: NA; J: TRBJ1-5; V: TRBV7-8; CDR3: CASSLVRQPNQPQHF; DNA: TGTGCCAGCAGCTTAGTTCGACAGCCAAATCAGCCCCAGCATTTT
size: NA; D: TRBD2; J: TRBJ2-3; V: TRBV5-1; CDR3: CASSLWGTSGRAGDTQYF; DNA: TGCGCCAGCAGCTTGTGGGGGACTAGCGGGAGGGCCGGAGATACGCAGTATTTT
size: NA; D: TRBD2; J: TRBJ2-2; V: TRBV5-4; CDR3: CASSLQRGLQNTGELFF; DNA: TGTGCCAGCAGCTTACAGCGGGGACTACAGAACACCGGGGAGCTGTTTTTT
size: NA; D: NA; J: TRBJ2-5; V: TRBV9; CDR3: CASSDGTLHRQETQYF; DNA: TGTGCCAGCAGCGACGGAACTCTCCACCGCCAAGAGACCCAGTACTTC
size: NA; D: NA; J: TRBJ1-2; V: TRBV15; CDR3: CATSSDMNEGYTF; DNA: TGTGCCACCAGCAGTGACATGAATGAGGGCTACACCTTC
size: few; D: NA; J: TRBJ1-4; V: TRBV6-1; CDR3: CASSEAVGRLFF; DNA: TGTGCCAGCAGTGAAGCTGTGGGACGACTGTTTTTT
size: NA; D: TRBD2; J: TRBJ2-2; V: TRBV7-6; CDR3: CASSLAGGLTGELFF; DNA: TGTGCCAGCAGCTTAGCGGGAGGGCTTACCGGGGAGCTGTTTTTT
size: few; D: NA; J: TRBJ1-2; V: TRBV6-1; CDR3: CASSEGFEYYGYTF; DNA: TGTGCCAGCAGCGAGGGTTTCGAATACTATGGCTACACCTTC
size: NA; D: TRBD2; J: TRBJ2-3; V: TRBV30; CDR3: CAWGKLAGSTDTQYF; DNA: TGTGCCTGGGGAAAACTAGCGGGAAGCACAGATACGCAGTATTTT
size: many; D: TRBD1; J: TRBJ2-3; V: TRBV2; CDR3: CASRDRTGSTDTQYF; DNA: TGTGCCAGCAGGGACAGGACAGGGAGCACAGATACGCAGTATTTT
size: NA; D: NA; J: TRBJ2-3; V: TRBV7-8; CDR3: CASRWTADTQYF; DNA: TGTGCCAGCAGGTGGACAGCGGATACGCAGTATTTT
size: NA; D: NA; J: TRBJ2-7; V: TRBV5-5; CDR3: CASRRVTEVYEQYF; DNA: TGTGCCAGCAGACGGGTCACAGAGGTTTACGAGCAGTACTTC
size: NA; D: NA; J: TRBJ2-6; V: TRBV10-3; CDR3: CAISEGGTGANVLTF; DNA: TGTGCCATCAGTGAGGGGGGTACTGGGGCCAACGTCCTGACTTTC
size: NA; D: NA; J: TRBJ2-7; V: TRBV5-4; CDR3: CASSSGGTEPYEQYF; DNA: TGTGCCAGCAGCTCGGGAGGGACAGAGCCCTACGAGCAGTACTTC
size: NA; D: NA; J: TRBJ1-2; V: TRBV19; CDR3: CASSINLAVNYGYTF; DNA: TGTGCCAGTAGTATAAATTTGGCGGTTAACTATGGCTACACCTTC
size: NA; D: NA; J: TRBJ2-3; V: TRBV7-3; CDR3: CASSLSGADTQYF; DNA: TGTGCCAGCAGCTTAAGTGGGGCAGATACGCAGTATTTT
size: NA; D: NA; J: TRBJ1-5; V: TRBV5-6; CDR3: CASSGRTAGQPQHF; DNA: TGTGCCAGCAGCGGTCGGACAGCGGGTCAGCCCCAGCATTTT
size: NA; D: NA; J: TRBJ2-3; V: TRBV6-1; CDR3: CASSERGRDTQYF; DNA: TGTGCCAGCAGCGAAAGGGGCCGGGATACGCAGTATTTT
size: NA; D: NA; J: TRBJ1-2; V: TRBV7-8; CDR3: CASSPWDGRPRGYGYTF; DNA: TGTGCCAGCAGCCCATGGGATGGCCGACCGAGGGGGTATGGCTACACCTTC
size: NA; D: TRBD2; J: TRBJ2-3; V: TRBV28; CDR3: CASSGLAGDTQYF; DNA: TGTGCCAGCTCCGGACTAGCAGGAGATACGCAGTATTTT
size: NA; D: TRBD1; J: TRBJ1-2; V: TRBV10-2; CDR3: CASGTDYGYTF; DNA: TGCGCCAGCGGGACAGACTATGGCTACACCTTC
size: NA; D: NA; J: TRBJ1-1; V: TRBV21-1; CDR3: CASSKGNSQEEGNTEAFF; DNA: TGTGCCAGCAGCAAAGGAAATTCTCAGGAGGAAGGGAACACTGAAGCTTTCTTT
size: NA; D: NA; J: TRBJ2-1; V: TRBV21-1; CDR3: CASSNRSSSGRVISGEQFF; DNA: TGTGCCAGCAGCAACAGATCCTCTAGCGGGAGGGTAATAAGCGGTGAGCAGTTCTTC
size: NA; D: NA; J: TRBJ2-6; V: TRBV18; CDR3: CASSPQGRFFSGANVLTF; DNA: TGTGCCAGCTCACCTCAGGGCAGATTCTTCTCTGGGGCCAACGTCCTGACTTTC
size: NA; D: NA; J: TRBJ1-3; V: TRBV19; CDR3: CASSIAVGGNTIYF; DNA: TGTGCCAGTAGTATAGCGGTCGGAGGAAACACCATATATTTT
size: NA; D: NA; J: TRBJ2-3; V: TRBV18; CDR3: CASSYTSRDGGLEVLTDTQYF; DNA: TGTGCCAGCTCATACACAAGCCGGGACGGAGGACTGGAGGTTCTCACAGATACGCAGTATTTT
size: NA; D: NA; J: TRBJ2-1; V: TRBV19; CDR3: CASSIDSSIYYNEQFF; DNA: TGTGCCAGTAGTATAGATTCCAGCATTTATTACAATGAGCAGTTCTTC
size: NA; D: NA; J: TRBJ1-5; V: TRBV2; CDR3: CASTAGVNQPQHF; DNA: TGTGCCAGCACGGCAGGGGTGAATCAGCCCCAGCATTTT
size: few; D: NA; J: TRBJ1-2; V: TRBV10-1; CDR3: CASSEIDRGLNYGYTF; DNA: TGCGCCAGCAGTGAGATCGACCGTGGACTTAACTATGGCTACACCTTC
size: NA; D: NA; J: TRBJ2-3; V: TRBV7-9; CDR3: CASSPTLAGTDTQYF; DNA: TGTGCCAGCAGCCCAACCTTAGCGGGCACAGATACGCAGTATTTT
size: NA; D: NA; J: TRBJ2-7; V: TRBV11-2; CDR3: CASSSRTGFYEQYF; DNA: TGTGCCAGCAGCTCTCGAACAGGGTTCTACGAGCAGTACTTC
size: NA; D: TRBD2; J: TRBJ2-7; V: TRBV30; CDR3: CAWSVGGLAGHYEQYF; DNA: TGTGCCTGGAGTGTAGGGGGACTAGCGGGACACTACGAGCAGTACTTC
size: NA; D: NA; J: TRBJ2-1; V: TRBV4-1; CDR3: CASSQDPLLTSYNEQFF; DNA: TGCGCCAGCAGCCAAGATCCTCTACTTACATCCTACAATGAGCAGTTCTTC
size: NA; D: NA; J: TRBJ1-6; V: TRBV10-3; CDR3: CAIRDSLNSPLHF; DNA: TGTGCCATCAGGGACAGCCTAAATTCACCCCTCCACTTT
size: NA; D: TRBD1; J: TRBJ1-2; V: TRBV4-3; CDR3: CASSQGQATGYGYTF; DNA: TGCGCCAGCAGCCAGGGACAGGCGACGGGCTATGGCTACACCTTC